The sample holds a few counts of the clone carrying this TCR beta chain. The target antigen is unknown. These data belong to a study of glioma-infiltrating T cells. Study findings and constraints: Very few CDR3 sequences were shared between tissue and blood. Gliomas, especially low-grade, showed above-expected tissue-blood divergence; non-neoplastic patients showed below.

The CDR3 length is 13 residues. The V gene's germline CDR1 is LGHNT and CDR2 FRNRAP. Trimming took 5 bases from V and 3 from J; bases not matched to a gene: 3. The iRepertoire nested amplicon-rescue multiplex PCR amplified TCR alpha and beta CDR3s from RNA. TCRdb used MiXCR to reprocess the multiplex PCR reads, holding one entry per CDR3 protein. The sample records around 140,000 distinct CDR3 sequences, more than 35% being singletons. What was sequenced was glioma tissue, nonneoplastic brain tissue, or PBMCs (not recorded which). The receptor comes from a human donor with low-grade glioma or glioblastoma, undergoing nonglioma brain surgery, or in good health (not recorded which). The rearrangement links TRBV12-5 to TRBJ2-7, with 8 nucleotides matching TRBD1. The CDR3: CASGLGTGYEQYF. The CDR3 bases are TGTGCTAGTGGTCTCGGGACAGGCTACGAGCAGTACTTC.